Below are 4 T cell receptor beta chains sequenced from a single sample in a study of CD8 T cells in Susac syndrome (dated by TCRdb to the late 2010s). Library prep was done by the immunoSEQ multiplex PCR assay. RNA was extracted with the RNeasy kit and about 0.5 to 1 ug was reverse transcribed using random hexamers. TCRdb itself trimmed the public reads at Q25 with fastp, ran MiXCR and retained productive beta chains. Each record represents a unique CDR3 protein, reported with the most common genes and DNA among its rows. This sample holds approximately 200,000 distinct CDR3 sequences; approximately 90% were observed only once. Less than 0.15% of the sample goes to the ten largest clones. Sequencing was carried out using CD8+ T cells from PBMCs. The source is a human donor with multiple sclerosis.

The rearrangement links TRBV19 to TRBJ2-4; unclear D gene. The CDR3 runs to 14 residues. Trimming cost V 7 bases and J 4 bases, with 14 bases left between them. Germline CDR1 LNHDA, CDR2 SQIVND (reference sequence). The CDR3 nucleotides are TGTGCCAGTACCTTTTTGGACGGTAAAAACATTCAGTACTTC. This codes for CASTFLDGKNIQYF.

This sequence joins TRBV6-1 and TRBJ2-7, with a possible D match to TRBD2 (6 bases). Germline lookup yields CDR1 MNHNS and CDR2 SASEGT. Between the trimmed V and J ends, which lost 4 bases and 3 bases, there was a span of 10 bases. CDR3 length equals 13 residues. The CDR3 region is CASSVGGNYEQYF. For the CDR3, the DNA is TGTGCCAGCAGTGTAGGAGGGAACTACGAGCAGTACTTC.

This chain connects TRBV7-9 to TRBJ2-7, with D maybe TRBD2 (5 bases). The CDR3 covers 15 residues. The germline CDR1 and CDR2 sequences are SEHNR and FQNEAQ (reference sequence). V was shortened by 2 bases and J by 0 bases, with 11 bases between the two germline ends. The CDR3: CASSLTAASSYEQYF. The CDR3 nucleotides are TGTGCCAGCAGCTTAACAGCGGCCAGCTCCTACGAGCAGTACTTC.

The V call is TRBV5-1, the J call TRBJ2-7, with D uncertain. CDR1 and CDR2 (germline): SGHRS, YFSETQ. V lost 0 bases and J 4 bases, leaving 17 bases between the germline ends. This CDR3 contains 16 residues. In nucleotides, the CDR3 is TGCGCCAGCAGCTTGGGGTTCGGCTTCCAAGGTTACGAGCAGTACTTC. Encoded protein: CASSLGFGFQGYEQYF. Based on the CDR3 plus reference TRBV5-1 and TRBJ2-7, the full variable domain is KAGVTQTPRYLIKTRGQQVTLSCSPISGHRSVSWYQQTPGQGLQFLFEYFSETQRNKGNFPGRFSGRQFSNSRSEMNVSTLELGDSALYLCASSLGFGFQGYEQYFGPGTRLTVT.